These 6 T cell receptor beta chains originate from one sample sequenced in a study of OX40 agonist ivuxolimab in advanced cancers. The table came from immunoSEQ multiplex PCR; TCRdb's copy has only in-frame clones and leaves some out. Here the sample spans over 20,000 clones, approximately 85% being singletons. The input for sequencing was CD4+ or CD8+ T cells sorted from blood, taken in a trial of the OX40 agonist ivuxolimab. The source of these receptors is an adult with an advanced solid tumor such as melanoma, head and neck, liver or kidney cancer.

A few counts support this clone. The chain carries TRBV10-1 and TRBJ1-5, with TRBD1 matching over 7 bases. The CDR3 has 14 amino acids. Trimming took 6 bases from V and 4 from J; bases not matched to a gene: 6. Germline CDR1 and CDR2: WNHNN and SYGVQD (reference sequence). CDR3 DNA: TGCGCCAGCAGCGGCCCGGGACAGAATCAGCCCCAGCATTTT. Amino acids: CASSGPGQNQPQHF.

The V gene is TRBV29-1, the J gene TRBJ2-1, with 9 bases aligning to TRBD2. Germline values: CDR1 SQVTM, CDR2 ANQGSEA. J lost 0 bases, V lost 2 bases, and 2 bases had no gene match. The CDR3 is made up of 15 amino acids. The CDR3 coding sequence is TGCAGCGTTGAATTTAGCGGGAGCTCCTACAATGAGCAGTTCTTC. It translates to CSVEFSGSSYNEQFF.

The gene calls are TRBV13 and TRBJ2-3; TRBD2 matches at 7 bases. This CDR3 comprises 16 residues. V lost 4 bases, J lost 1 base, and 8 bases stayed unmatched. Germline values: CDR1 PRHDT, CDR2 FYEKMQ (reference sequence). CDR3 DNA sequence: TGTGCCAGCAGCTCCGGGGGGTTCTTTGGCACAGATACGCAGTATTTT. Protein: CASSSGGFFGTDTQYF.

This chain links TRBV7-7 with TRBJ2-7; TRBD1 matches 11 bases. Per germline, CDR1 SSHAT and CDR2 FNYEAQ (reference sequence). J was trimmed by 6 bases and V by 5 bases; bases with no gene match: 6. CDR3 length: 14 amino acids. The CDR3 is CASSPGTGGGEQYF. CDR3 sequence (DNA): TGTGCCAGCAGCCCCGGGACAGGGGGAGGCGAGCAGTACTTC.

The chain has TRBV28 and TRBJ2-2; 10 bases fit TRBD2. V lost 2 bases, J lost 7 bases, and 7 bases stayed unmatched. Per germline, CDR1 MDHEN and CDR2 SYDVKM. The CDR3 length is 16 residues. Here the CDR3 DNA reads TGTGCCAGCAGTTTAGTGCTAGCGGGAGTAAGCGGGGAGCTGTTTTTT. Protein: CASSLVLAGVSGELFF.

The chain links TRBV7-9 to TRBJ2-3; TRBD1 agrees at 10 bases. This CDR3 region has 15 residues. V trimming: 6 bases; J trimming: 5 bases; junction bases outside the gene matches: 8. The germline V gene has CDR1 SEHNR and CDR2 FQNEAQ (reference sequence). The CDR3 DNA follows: TGTGCCAGCAGAATCCTGACAGGGGGCAAAGATACGCAGTATTTT. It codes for CASRILTGGKDTQYF. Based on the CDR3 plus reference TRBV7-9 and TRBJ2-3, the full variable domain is DTGVSQNPRHKITKRGQNVTFRCDPISEHNRLYWYRQTLGQGPEFLTYFQNEAQLEKSRLLSDRFSAERPKGSFSTLEIQRTEQGDSAMYLCASRILTGGKDTQYFGPGTRLTVL.